The 20 T cell receptor beta chains in this list originate from one sample, sequenced in a study of EBV T-cell therapy then PD-1 blockade in nasopharyngeal carcinoma. The antigens of these receptors remain unknown. Measured with immunoSEQ multiplex PCR; TCRdb has only the in-frame clones, and not every one. The sample comprises about 22,000 clones, approximately 80% of which are singletons, and around 24% rests with the top ten. As to treatment: AdE1-LMPpoly-expanded autologous EBV-specific T-cell therapy followed by anti-PD-1 nivolumab. The source material was CD8+ T cells from blood, sampled at day -245 from a patient whose treatment included autologous EBV-specific T cells and nivolumab. Source of these receptors: a man between 35 and 55 years old with nasopharyngeal carcinoma.

The chain joins TRBV5-4 to TRBJ2-1; 8 positions agree with TRBD1. The CDR3 contains 14 residues. Trimming cost V 4 bases and J 4 bases; bases outside gene matches: 4. CDR1 and CDR2 from the germline V gene are SGHNT and YYREEE (reference sequence). DNA for the CDR3: TGTGCCAGCAGCAAGACAGGGGATTACAATGAGCAGTTCTTC. It yields the protein CASSKTGDYNEQFF.

The rearrangement links TRBV14 to TRBJ2-7; D remains unclear. The ends were cut back, 3 bases at V and 3 bases at J, with 6 bases in the middle. The CDR3 is 12 amino acids. Germline V gives CDR1 SGHDN, CDR2 FVKESK. The CDR3 sequence is CASSHQNYEQYF. CDR3 bases: TGTGCCAGCAGCCACCAGAACTACGAGCAGTACTTC.

This chain joins TRBV19 and TRBJ2-5; unclear D gene. With 2 bases removed from V and 1 base from J, the gap between germline ends came to 14 bases. Germline-derived CDR1 and CDR2 are LNHDA and SQIVND (reference sequence). CDR3 length: 16 amino acids. Written as DNA, the CDR3 is TGTGCCAGTAGTATAATACTGCATCGCCGCCAAGAGACCCAGTACTTC. It specifies CASSIILHRRQETQYF. The full variable domain, rest sourced from reference TRBV19 and TRBJ2-5, is DGGITQSPKYLFRKEGQNVTLSCEQNLNHDAMYWYRQDPGQGLRLIYYSQIVNDFQKGDIAEGYSVSREKKESFPLTVTSAQKNPTAFYLCASSIILHRRQETQYFGPGTRLLVL.

The V gene is TRBV7-8, the J gene TRBJ2-1; 8 positions agree with TRBD2. The CDR3 loop spans 15 amino acids. V shed 1 base, J shed 2 bases, and the junction held 1 base outside the gene matches. Germline values: CDR1 SGHVS, CDR2 FQNEAQ. CDR3 protein: CASSLDGGAYNEQFF. The CDR3, as DNA: TGTGCCAGCAGCTTAGACGGGGGGGCCTACAATGAGCAGTTCTTC.

This sequence joins TRBV18 and TRBJ2-7; D may be TRBD1 (6 bases). The CDR3 sequence is 14 residues long. The V and J ends lost 1 base and 4 bases respectively, with 11 bases between them. Germline CDR1 reads KGHSH; CDR2 reads LQKENI. CDR3 sequence reads: CASSPRDKNYEQYF. The CDR3 region has the DNA TGTGCCAGCTCACCACGGGACAAAAATTACGAGCAGTACTTC.

This clone was seen a single time. The J gene is TRBJ1-1, the V gene TRBV4-3; TRBD1 agrees at 7 bases. In germline, CDR1 is LGHNA, CDR2 YSLEER. There are 18 residues in the CDR3. Trimming took 0 bases from V and 0 from J; bases not matched to a gene: 10. The CDR3 spells CASSQEPTGSPMNTEAFF. CDR3 DNA: TGCGCCAGCAGCCAAGAACCGACAGGGAGCCCTATGAACACTGAAGCTTTCTTT.

Ten or more counts support this clone. The chain uses TRBV10-3 and TRBJ2-2, with D hard to call. The ends were cut back, 11 bases at V and 4 bases at J, with 20 bases in the middle. Germline assignment: CDR1 ENHRY and CDR2 SYGVKD. The CDR3 is 15 residues long. CDR3 bases: TGTGCCGTAGAGATAAACAGTAAGGGCACCGGGGAGCTGTTTTTT. This gives the protein CAVEINSKGTGELFF.

In DNA form, the CDR3 reads TGTGCCAGCAGCTCCCGTTGGGGGGAAGGCAATGAGCAGTTCTTC. Translated: CASSSRWGEGNEQFF. The chain uses TRBV11-3 and TRBJ2-1, with a weak D call TRBD2 (6 bases). CDR1 is SGHNT and CDR2 is YENEEA in the germline V gene. This CDR3 is built from 15 residues. V shed 4 bases and J shed 6 bases, with 16 bases lying between them.

In this sample, this clone turned up once. The gene calls are TRBV6-2 or TRBV6-3 and TRBJ2-3; possible D gene TRBD1, 6 bases. The CDR3 totals 15 residues. Looked up from germline, CDR1 is MNHEY and CDR2 is SVGEGT. The V end was cut by 7 bases, the J end by 4 bases, with 18 bases between. CDR3 loop: CASNPRGREADTQYF. The CDR3 nucleotides read TGTGCCAGCAACCCCAGGGGCAGAGAAGCAGATACGCAGTATTTT.

The table lists this clone with a few counts. CDR3 sequence: CASSALNRPMDRDSGNTIYF. The CDR3 nucleotides read TGTGCCAGCAGCGCACTGAACCGACCTATGGACAGGGACTCTGGAAACACCATATATTTT. V is TRBV9 and J is TRBJ1-3; 8 bases are shared with TRBD1. J was trimmed by 0 bases and V by 3 bases; bases with no gene match: 17. The CDR3 extends over 20 amino acids. The germline V gene has CDR1 SGDLS and CDR2 YYNGEE.

The chain carries TRBV27 and TRBJ1-2; D ambiguous. This CDR3 has 12 residues. Germline V gene data show CDR1 as MNHEY and CDR2 as SMNVEV (reference sequence). V was cut by 2 bases and J by 3 bases, with 4 bases left in between. The CDR3 region is CASSLGHYGYTF. The CDR3 DNA reads TGTGCCAGCAGTTTAGGCCACTATGGCTACACCTTC.

The J gene is TRBJ2-3, the V gene TRBV12-5; 7 nucleotides align to TRBD1. CDR3 size: 18 residues. The V and J ends lost 2 bases and 4 bases, in that order; junction bases with no gene match: 15. Germline V gives CDR1 LGHNT, CDR2 FRNRAP. The CDR3 reads CASGLSPGMGQGADTQYF. DNA of the CDR3: TGTGCTAGTGGTTTGTCCCCAGGCATGGGTCAGGGGGCAGATACGCAGTATTTT.

This chain connects TRBV14 to TRBJ1-2, with TRBD1 as a possible D gene (6 bases). V lost 0 bases to trimming and J lost 2 bases, with 10 bases between them. Germline V gene sequence: CDR1 SGHDN, CDR2 FVKESK. The CDR3 extends over 15 amino acids. CDR3 in DNA: TGTGCCAGCAGCCAAGATGTGACAGGAAACTATGGCTACACCTTC. It is translated as CASSQDVTGNYGYTF.

V is TRBV4-3 and J is TRBJ2-6; D not certain. This CDR3 contains 13 residues. The V end was cut by 4 bases, the J end by 5 bases, with 6 bases between. The germline V gene encodes CDR1 LGHNA and CDR2 YSLEER. CDR3 DNA sequence: TGCGCCAGCAGCCCATCCTGGGCCAACGTCCTGACTTTC. This encodes CASSPSWANVLTF.

This clone was counted once. The rearrangement uses TRBV7-8 and TRBJ2-3, with TRBD2 identical over 13 bases. The CDR3 is 19 amino acids. V dropped 5 bases and J dropped 3; count of bases not matched to a gene: 14. Germline CDR1 and CDR2: SGHVS and FQNEAQ. CDR3 in DNA: TGTGCCAGCAGCCGCCTGAGTACGGGACTAGCGGGGAGGACAGATACGCAGTATTTT. Translation: CASSRLSTGLAGRTDTQYF.

This clone was detected only a few times. The chain joins TRBV7-9 to TRBJ1-6, with D possibly being TRBD1 (6 bases). The CDR3 runs 18 residues. Germline CDR1 is SEHNR and CDR2 is FQNEAQ (reference sequence). V was trimmed by 7 bases and J by 4 bases, leaving 23 bases between them. The CDR3 here is CASTSPGLGQGYNSPLHF. DNA for the CDR3: TGTGCCAGCACCTCCCCAGGTTTGGGTCAGGGGTATAATTCACCCCTCCACTTT.

The rearrangement links TRBV28 to TRBJ1-1, with TRBD1 as a possible D gene (6 bases). Trimming cost V 5 bases and J 5 bases, with 15 bases left between them. Germline CDR1 is MDHEN and CDR2 is SYDVKM. The CDR3 is made up of 14 amino acids. CDR3 sequence: CASSMRGARTEAFF. For the CDR3, the DNA is TGTGCCAGCAGTATGCGGGGGGCGCGTACTGAAGCTTTCTTT.

The V gene is TRBV27, the J gene TRBJ1-1, with D perhaps matching TRBD1 (6 bases). The germline V gene has CDR1 MNHEY and CDR2 SMNVEV (reference sequence). This CDR3 region has 14 residues. The V end lost 5 bases, the J end lost 4 bases, and 14 bases lay between the germline ends. CDR3 sequence reads: CASSPTGAATEAFF. The DNA for the CDR3 is TGTGCCAGCAGTCCGACAGGAGCTGCCACTGAAGCTTTCTTT.

The chain links TRBV27 to TRBJ1-6; tentative D call: TRBD1 (5 bases). The germline V gene has CDR1 MNHEY and CDR2 SMNVEV (reference sequence). The V end was cut by 0 bases, the J end by 8 bases, with 11 bases between. This CDR3 is 15 amino acids long. CDR3 sequence (DNA): TGTGCCAGCAGTTTATCGAGTAGGGGTTATTCACCCCTCCACTTT. Its translation is CASSLSSRGYSPLHF.

The gene calls are TRBV19 and TRBJ2-3; 7 positions agree with TRBD2. This CDR3 has 14 amino acids. Looked up from germline, CDR1 is LNHDA and CDR2 is SQIVND (reference sequence). The trim removed 5 bases at V and 1 base at J, leaving 3 bases unmatched. The CDR3 bases are TGTGCCAGTAGTCGGCTAGCGGGCACAGATACGCAGTATTTT. It encodes CASSRLAGTDTQYF.